This is a list of T cell receptor beta chains from one sample in a study of identical twins. TCRdb recomputed calls from the 5' RACE reads with MiXCR, one row per CDR3 protein. The sample contains about 200,000 distinct CDR3 sequences, over 9.5% of which appear only once. Sample: memory T cells sorted from blood. The receptor set was obtained from a man aged 45 to 65 in good health. CDR3s include the opening cysteine and the closing phenylalanine or tryptophan. A D gene is named only where the DNA matches it firmly. Rows may omit the clone size; those that give it use once, few, many or a size class.

V gene	clone size	J gene	D gene	CDR3 DNA	CDR3 protein
TRBV5-1	many	TRBJ2-1	.	TGCGCCAGCAGCGCGGGGGCGAATTACAATGAGCAGTTCTTC	CASSAGANYNEQFF
TRBV12-3/TRBV12-4	many	TRBJ1-2	TRBD1	TGTGCCAGCAGTCGGGGACAGGGGGTGATCTATGGCTACACCTTC	CASSRGQGVIYGYTF
TRBV21-1	few	TRBJ2-5	.	TGTGCCAGCAGCGCCCTCGGCCCGGGGGACCAAGAGACCCAGTACTTC	CASSALGPGDQETQYF
TRBV4-3	many	TRBJ2-7	TRBD1	TGCGCCAGCAGCCAAGAATGGGACAGGGAACCCTACGAGCAGTACTTC	CASSQEWDREPYEQYF
TRBV5-2	.	TRBJ2-2	.	TGTGCCACCGCCCTGTCGTCTTCACTGACACTAGCGGGGGGACGCACCGGGGAGCTGTTTTTT	CATALSSSLTLAGGRTGELFF
TRBV28	few	TRBJ2-7	.	TGTGCCAGCAGTAGACGGGCCTACGAGCAGTACTTC	CASSRRAYEQYF
TRBV5-1	few	TRBJ2-3	.	TGCGCCAGCAGCCCCGGGACCACAGATACGCAGTATTTT	CASSPGTTDTQYF
TRBV18	few	TRBJ2-7	TRBD1	TGTGCCAGCTCACCGGACAGGGTGGGCCTCGAGCAGTACTTC	CASSPDRVGLEQYF
TRBV14	many	TRBJ2-5	TRBD1	TGTGCCAGCAGCGATCGACAGGGAAAGACCCAGTACTTC	CASSDRQGKTQYF
TRBV20-1	few	TRBJ2-7	TRBD1	TGCAGTGCTGCCAACTCCCGGGACAGGTTCTTC	CSAANSRDRFF
TRBV7-9	few	TRBJ2-2	.	TGTGCCAGCAGCTCAATCAGGACCGGGGAGCTGTTTTTT	CASSSIRTGELFF
TRBV5-1	many	TRBJ2-4	TRBD2	TGCGCCAGCCGGGGCGAGGGACTACTAGCCAAAAACATTCAGTACTTC	CASRGEGLLAKNIQYF
TRBV28	few	TRBJ1-6	.	TGTGCCAGCAGTTTAAGCCCGGAACAGAAATTACTTAGCTGGTCCTATAATTCACCCCTCCACTTT	CASSLSPEQKLLSWSYNSPLHF
TRBV9	few	TRBJ2-2	.	TGTGCCAGCAGCGTAGAGGCCGCGTTAAGGACCGGGGAGCTGTTTTTT	CASSVEAALRTGELFF
TRBV20-1	many	TRBJ1-2	.	TGCAGTGCTAGTCCAGGACTCGGCGGCTACACCTTC	CSASPGLGGYTF
TRBV7-9	.	TRBJ2-5	.	TGTGCCAGCAGCTTAGTGTTAGGCGGACAAGAGACCCAGTACTTC	CASSLVLGGQETQYF
TRBV27	many	TRBJ2-7	TRBD1	TGTGCCAGCAGGGTCATGACAGGGGGCGTTTACGAGCAGTACTTC	CASRVMTGGVYEQYF
TRBV10-3	many	TRBJ2-2	.	TGTGCCATCAGTGTGGGGGGCGGCACCGGGGAGCTGTTTTTT	CAISVGGGTGELFF
TRBV7-8	.	TRBJ2-3	.	TGTGCCAGCAGCCGGAAGCGGGCCCCCCGAGGGGGCACAGATACGCAGTATTTT	CASSRKRAPRGGTDTQYF
TRBV5-1	few	TRBJ2-7	.	TGCGCCAGCAGCCGAGGGACTTTCGGAGGGTCCCACGAGCAGTACTTC	CASSRGTFGGSHEQYF
TRBV28	.	TRBJ2-7	TRBD2	TGTGCCAGCAGTTTCCTAGCGGGAGGCTCCTACGAGCAGTACTTC	CASSFLAGGSYEQYF
TRBV29-1	.	TRBJ2-1	.	TGCAGCGTTGAAGTAGAGCAGTTCTTC	CSVEVEQFF
TRBV20-1	.	TRBJ2-5	TRBD1	TGCAGTGCTAGGAGGGACAGAGAAAAAGAGACCCAGTACTTC	CSARRDREKETQYF
TRBV9	many	TRBJ1-1	.	TGTGCCAGCAGCGTAGTGGAAGTTTTCACTGAAGCTTTCTTT	CASSVVEVFTEAFF
TRBV11-2	many	TRBJ2-5	TRBD2	TGTGCCAGCACCCGTGTCGGCGGGGGGGCCGGGGAGACCCAGTACTTC	CASTRVGGGAGETQYF
TRBV20-1	.	TRBJ2-2	TRBD2	TGCAGTGCTGGACCGGCGGGGGGGAGAACCGGGGAGCTGTTTTTT	CSAGPAGGRTGELFF
TRBV20-1	few	TRBJ2-7	.	TGCAGTGCTAGAGTGGTCGGGAACGAGCAGTACTTC	CSARVVGNEQYF
TRBV14	.	TRBJ1-2	.	TGTGCCAGCAGCCAGGATACGGGACTTCAGTATGGCTACACCTTC	CASSQDTGLQYGYTF
TRBV4-2	few	TRBJ2-1	TRBD1	TGTGCCAGCAGCCCCCGCGGACAGGGGATCAGGAATGAGCAGTTCTTC	CASSPRGQGIRNEQFF
TRBV28	.	TRBJ2-7	.	TGTGCCAGCAGTTTTCTGAGGGTTGTGTCCTACGAGCAGTACTTC	CASSFLRVVSYEQYF
TRBV18	.	TRBJ2-3	.	TGTGCCAGCTCCGGGACTTTTCCGGATACGCAGTATTTT	CASSGTFPDTQYF
TRBV20-1	few	TRBJ1-4	.	TGCAGTGCTACCCCTTCAGCCTCCCGGCGCGAAAAACTGTTTTTT	CSATPSASRREKLFF
TRBV7-8	many	TRBJ2-2	TRBD2	TGTGCCAGCAGCTCAGGACTAGTGGCGAACACCGGGGAGCTGTTTTTT	CASSSGLVANTGELFF
TRBV9	many	TRBJ2-3	.	TGTGCCAGCAGCGTAGCGGCGGGTCTTGGCACAGATACGCAGTATTTT	CASSVAAGLGTDTQYF
TRBV20-1	few	TRBJ2-7	.	TGCAGTGCTAGGTACCAGGGCATTTCCTACGAGCAGTACTTC	CSARYQGISYEQYF
TRBV20-1	many	TRBJ2-2	TRBD2	TGCAGTGCTAGAAGAAGCGGGGGGAAGGCGGGGGAGCTGTTTTTT	CSARRSGGKAGELFF
TRBV6-5	few	TRBJ2-5	TRBD1	TGTGCCAGCAGTTGCCAGGGGGCTATGGAGACCCAGTACTTC	CASSCQGAMETQYF
TRBV10-3	many	TRBJ2-3	.	TGTGCCATCGGGACCACAGATACGCAGTATTTT	CAIGTTDTQYF
TRBV3-1	few	TRBJ2-2	TRBD2	TGTGCCAGCAGCCAACCGACTAGCGGGGGAGACACCGGGGAGCTGTTTTTT	CASSQPTSGGDTGELFF